The 9 T cell receptor beta chains listed next were all sequenced from one sample in a study of neurological immune-mediated disorders. TCRdb processed the 5' RACE reads anew with MiXCR; each CDR3 protein has one entry. The repertoire includes roughly 48,000 distinct CDR3 sequences, over 9.5% of them detected once, and approximately 10% sits in the top ten. The time point is: longitudinal time-point 3. The sequencing sample was made of PBMCs. Receptor source: a male donor with HTLV-1-associated myelopathy (HAM/TSP).

This clonotype was counted at least ten times. The chain has TRBV4-2 and TRBJ2-7, with 8 nucleotides matching TRBD2. CDR1 LGHNA and CDR2 YNFKEQ come from the germline V gene. This CDR3 contains 16 residues. The trim removed 0 bases at V and 3 bases at J, leaving 7 bases unmatched. The CDR3 DNA reads as TGTGCCAGCAGCCAAGAGGGGACTAGTGGGAACTACGAGCAGTACTTC. As protein: CASSQEGTSGNYEQYF.

This clonotype was counted a few times. This chain links TRBV19 with TRBJ2-1; the match to TRBD1 covers 8 bases. V was pared by 10 bases and J by 3 bases, with 8 bases of the junction left unmatched. The germline CDR1 and CDR2 sequences are LNHDA and SQIVND (reference sequence). CDR3 length: 14 amino acids. The CDR3 protein is CAIAPTGDYNEQFF. In nucleotides, the CDR3 is TGTGCCATAGCCCCGACAGGGGACTACAATGAGCAGTTCTTC.

This clonotype was detected ten times or more. This chain connects TRBV12-3 or TRBV12-4 to TRBJ2-3; 10 nucleotides match TRBD2. The CDR3 length is 15 residues. The J segment lost 4 bases and the V segment lost 3 bases, leaving 4 bases of the junction unmatched. Here the CDR3 reads CASSFTSGEADTQYF. The CDR3 bases are TGTGCCAGCAGTTTCACTAGCGGGGAAGCAGATACGCAGTATTTT.

Regarding this clonotype: The junction and the germline gene differ at one end; a read error may be behind it. The chain links TRBV5-1 to TRBJ1-1; tentatively, D is TRBD1 (6 bases). CDR3 length: 14 amino acids. Germline lookup yields CDR1 SGHRS and CDR2 YFSETQ. The CDR3 nucleotides read TGCGCCAGCAGGTTGGACAGACTGAACACTGAAGCTTTCTTT. It yields the protein CASRLDRLNTEAFF.

This clonotype was seen repeatedly, ten times or more. The rearrangement joins TRBV20-1 to TRBJ1-1, with D hard to call. V was pared by 5 bases and J by 0 bases, with 10 bases between. The CDR3 length is 13 residues. CDR1 DFQATT and CDR2 SNEGSKA come from the germline V gene (reference sequence). The CDR3 bases are TGCAGTGCTCGGCCTGACATGAACACTGAAGCTTTCTTT. It encodes CSARPDMNTEAFF.

In its sample, this clonotype was seen many times. V gene TRBV5-1 combines with J gene TRBJ2-1; possibly TRBD2 for D (5 bases). Between the trimmed V and J ends, which lost 1 base and 0 bases, there was a span of 11 bases. Per germline, CDR1 SGHRS and CDR2 YFSETQ. The CDR3 extends over 16 amino acids. The CDR3: CASSLSGRSSYNEQFF. In nucleotides, the CDR3 is TGCGCCAGCAGCTTGAGCGGAAGGAGCTCCTACAATGAGCAGTTCTTC.

This clonotype was seen many times. This chain uses TRBV10-1 with TRBJ1-1, with unresolved D. V lost 1 base, J lost 6 bases, and 9 bases lay in between. The CDR3 has 13 residues. The V gene's germline CDR1 is WNHNN and CDR2 SYGVQD (reference sequence). The DNA for the CDR3 is TGCGCCAGCAGTGAGTTCACATACGCTGAAGCTTTCTTT. Its protein is CASSEFTYAEAFF.

CDR3 region: CSARDWLAGSTDTQYF. The CDR3 DNA follows: TGCAGTGCTAGAGATTGGCTAGCGGGGAGCACAGATACGCAGTATTTT. The gene calls are TRBV20-1 and TRBJ2-3, with TRBD2 matching 9 bases. After removal of 0 bases from V and 0 bases from J, the junction contained 4 bases not matched to a gene. The length of the CDR3 is 16 residues. Germline V gives CDR1 DFQATT, CDR2 SNEGSKA (reference sequence).

Ten or more counts support this clonotype. The chain's CDR3 is CASSAPNSPLHF. CDR3 sequence (DNA): TGTGCCAGCAGTGCCCCGAATTCACCCCTCCACTTT. The V gene is TRBV25-1, the J gene TRBJ1-6; D remains unclear. Germline values: CDR1 MGHDK, CDR2 SYGVNS. The V end was cut by 4 bases, the J end by 7 bases, with 5 bases between. This CDR3 contains 12 residues.